This T cell receptor beta chain is drawn from a study of post-analysis software for immune sequencing data (dated by TCRdb to about 2015). The study in broad terms: The recorded disease courses included relapsing-remitting, secondary progressive and progressive-relapsing multiple sclerosis, and some patients had no subtype annotation. The patient repertoires were set against about eleven previously published healthy control repertoires from donors whose ages ranged from roughly 6 to 27 years. A subset of samples was prepared in parallel using single-end sample barcoding, then pooled and co-amplified after Illumina adapter ligation.

Comments on this clonotype: Its antigen is currently not known. Base quality data are lacking; no much larger clone is found one base away.

What the authors observed across the whole study: Patients showed significantly higher frequencies than controls for roughly five TRBV segments, among them TRBV5-6, TRBV5-1 and TRBV20-1. Significantly lower normalized Chao1 diversity was found in multiple sclerosis patients than in controls, suggesting substantial peripheral T-cell clonal expansion. Direct clustering with F measure revealed strong co-clustering of samples prepared in the same batch, which led to a batch-effect correction. The control group was slightly older than the multiple sclerosis patient group.

TCR beta repertoires were profiled from peripheral blood of 10 to 15 young patients with multiple sclerosis to demonstrate the VDJtools post-analysis software. The multiple sclerosis patients were children and adolescents between roughly 6 and 17 years of age. Library construction relied on PCR. Instrument used: Illumina HiSeq 2500. To reduce PCR and sequencing biases, unique molecular identifiers were incorporated into the TCR beta cDNA libraries. Approximately 500,000 cDNA molecules were obtained for every 1 to 10 million input T cells, so each molecule roughly corresponded to one T cell. Patient libraries were prepared and sequenced with the same protocol used for the earlier healthy control dataset. Within a given batch, samples were prepared together, multiplexed and sequenced on the same HiSeq lane. The original methods were these. MIGEC was used to process the raw barcoded reads, and molecular identifier groups with only a single read were discarded before consensus assembly and CDR3 extraction. Clonotype tables were post-analysed with VDJtools, normalizing diversity by down-sampling all datasets to the smallest sample size. In repertoire overlap clustering, CDR3 amino acid sequences, but not nucleotide sequences, were matched to correct batch-related cross-sample contamination. The public reads were run again by TCRdb, first through fastp at Q25 and then through MiXCR, and only productive beta chains were kept. Rows with one shared CDR3 protein collapse into an entry with the most common genes and DNA. What appears here as the V and J calls and clone size reflects TCRdb's work, not the paper's. The sample table holds hundreds of thousands of distinct CDR3 sequences, of which about 32% were seen once. Of the sample, around 0.55% is held by the ten largest clones.

The CDR3, from cysteine to phenylalanine, totals 15 residues. This entry keeps only the CDR3 DNA: 45 bases, framed from base 1. CDR1 is given as SQVTM and CDR2 as ANQGSEA, both from the germline V gene. Trimming at the junction amounts to 4 bases on V and 6 bases on J, and the germline ends lie 20 bases apart. This TCR derives from a girl aged 5 to 17 with multiple sclerosis. Input material: blood. The V gene is TRBV29-1 and the J gene is TRBJ2-3, and the D gene may be TRBD1, 6 bases matching. CDR3 sequence: CSVVYSGAPGDTQYF. The sequenced DNA: TGCAGCGTTGTATACTCAGGGGCCCCGGGCGATACGCAGTATTTT.